The sequence of this T cell receptor beta chain was determined in a study of vaccination and CD4 T cells after COVID-19. Across the whole study: At a median around 100 days (range 35 to 161) after diagnosis, post-COVID samples were drawn.

An Oncomine TCR Beta short-read assay was used to sequence the DNA from cultured CD4+ T cells. One entry per CDR3 protein results from TCRdb running MiXCR on the PCR reads. The repertoire has several thousand distinct CDR3 sequences, about 55% of them found once; the top ten carry 7.3%. Trimming took off 4 bases at V and 0 bases at J, with 20 bases between the two ends. CDR3 length: 18 residues. CDR1 and CDR2 from the germline V gene are SEHNR and FQNEAQ (reference sequence). Of note for this clonotype: Its cognate antigen is unknown.

The study's findings and limits: Among convalescent patients, a median around 86% of reactive clones emerged only after vaccination.

Stated treatment: roughly 11-day PBMC culture with coronavirus spike peptide pools or control peptides (ViraFEST assay). Specimen: CD4+ T cells from blood, cultured in vitro. The chain carries TRBV7-9 and TRBJ2-3; the D gene is possibly TRBD2 (6 bases). The origin of this receptor is a human donor who had recovered from COVID-19. CDR3 nucleotide sequence: TGTGCCAGCAGCTCCCTTGGGGCTAGCGCTTCTAGCACAGATACGCAGTATTTT. This codes for CASSSLGASASSTDTQYF.